The 29 T cell receptor beta chains given below trace back to one sample, sequenced in a study of blood T cell repertoires in COVID-19. Clones were sequenced by immunoSEQ multiplex PCR, and TCRdb holds only the in-frame ones, with some missing. The profile shows more than 350,000 clones, more than 75% of them singletons. The sample comprised PBMCs or T cells enriched from blood (not recorded which). These receptors came from a woman aged 50 to 60 who had recovered from COVID-19.

Only one count was recorded for this clone. The chain joins TRBV27 to TRBJ2-7; no clear D. V lost 1 base to trimming and J lost 2 bases, with 12 bases between them. Germline-derived CDR1 and CDR2 are MNHEY and SMNVEV (reference sequence). The CDR3 is made up of 15 amino acids. CDR3 residues: CASSLWLGYPYEQYF. CDR3 DNA sequence: TGTGCCAGCAGTTTATGGCTAGGCTATCCCTACGAGCAGTACTTC.

V is TRBV6-5 and J is TRBJ1-1; D is uncertain. This CDR3 has 12 residues. V shed 6 bases and J shed 2 bases, with 7 bases lying between them. Germline lookup yields CDR1 MNHEY and CDR2 SVGAGI. In nucleotides, the CDR3 is TGTGCCAGCAGCAATTTTAACACTGAAGCTTTCTTT. Its translation is CASSNFNTEAFF.

The genes are TRBV5-1 and TRBJ2-2; 8 bases line up with TRBD1. Germline trimming cut 5 bases from V and 5 bases from J; bases unmatched to any gene: 5. The CDR3 contains 14 residues. The germline V gene encodes CDR1 SGHRS and CDR2 YFSETQ. The CDR3 loop is CASSEQGATGELFF. CDR3 nucleotides: TGCGCCAGCAGTGAGCAGGGGGCTACCGGGGAGCTGTTTTTT.

The V call is TRBV19, the J call TRBJ2-2, with 9 bases matching TRBD2. Germline CDR1 LNHDA, CDR2 SQIVND (reference sequence). Losses at the gene ends were 3 bases for V and 7 bases for J; bases not matched to a gene: 9. The CDR3 is made up of 16 amino acids. CDR3 amino acids: CASSILAGGPYGELFF. CDR3 nucleotide sequence: TGTGCCAGTAGTATTCTTGCGGGGGGGCCTTACGGGGAGCTGTTTTTT.

The rearrangement uses TRBV5-1 and TRBJ2-7, with D maybe TRBD1 (5 bases). CDR1 and CDR2 (germline): SGHRS, YFSETQ. V was cut by 0 bases and J by 3 bases, with 16 bases left in between. CDR3 length: 16 amino acids. CDR3 residues: CASSLATGVINYEQYF. CDR3 sequence (DNA): TGCGCCAGCAGCTTGGCCACAGGAGTAATCAACTACGAGCAGTACTTC. Full variable domain (missing parts from reference TRBV5-1 and TRBJ2-7): KAGVTQTPRYLIKTRGQQVTLSCSPISGHRSVSWYQQTPGQGLQFLFEYFSETQRNKGNFPGRFSGRQFSNSRSEMNVSTLELGDSALYLCASSLATGVINYEQYFGPGTRLTVT.

V is TRBV4-1 and J is TRBJ2-2, with TRBD2 matching over 7 bases. The V segment lost 1 base and the J segment 1 base; nucleotides outside the gene matches: 3. Germline CDR1 reads MGHRA; CDR2 reads YSYEKL. The CDR3 sequence is 16 residues long. The CDR3 nucleotides are TGCGCCAGCAGCCAAGGGGGAGGGAGGAACACCGGGGAGCTGTTTTTT. It specifies CASSQGGGRNTGELFF.

The chain links TRBV14 to TRBJ2-1; TRBD1 matches 7 bases. The J segment lost 0 bases and the V segment lost 2 bases, leaving 4 bases of the junction unmatched. The V gene's germline CDR1 is SGHDN and CDR2 FVKESK. The CDR3 is 16 amino acids. In nucleotides, the CDR3 is TGTGCCAGCAGCCAACTCCAGGGGGTCTCCTACAATGAGCAGTTCTTC. Amino acids: CASSQLQGVSYNEQFF.

Of note for this clone: Other DNA sequences in this sample translate to the same CDR3. V and J are TRBV27 and TRBJ1-2; D might be TRBD1 (6 bases). Per germline, CDR1 MNHEY and CDR2 SMNVEV (reference sequence). The CDR3 covers 13 residues. V gave up 6 bases and J gave up 3 bases, with 11 bases separating them. CDR3 sequence reads: CASSLQGYYGYTF. Here the CDR3 DNA reads TGTGCCAGCAGCCTACAGGGTTACTATGGCTACACCTTC.

The J gene is TRBJ2-3, the V gene TRBV10-3; D gene uncertain. The CDR3 totals 16 residues. The germline V and J ends were trimmed by 2 bases and 1 base, with 13 bases remaining between them. Looked up from germline, CDR1 is ENHRY and CDR2 is SYGVKD. In DNA form, the CDR3 reads TGTGCCATCAGTGAGGCCGCGGAACGAGGCACAGATACGCAGTATTTT. Translation: CAISEAAERGTDTQYF.

V gene TRBV12-3 or TRBV12-4 combines with J gene TRBJ1-1; 8 nucleotides match TRBD1. The CDR3 consists of 12 residues. Trimming took 5 bases from V and 10 from J; bases not matched to a gene: 6. CDR3 coding DNA: TGTGCCAGCAGTCACAGGGGGGGCACAGCTTTCTTT. The encoded protein is CASSHRGGTAFF.

The chain is built from TRBV6-5 and TRBJ1-2; 7 positions match TRBD1. Germline CDR1 reads MNHEY; CDR2 reads SVGAGI. The CDR3 totals 14 residues. The junction had 6 bases not matched to a gene; V was cut back by 6 bases and J by 2 bases. As DNA, the CDR3 is TGTGCCAGCAGAGTACAGGGGATCAACTATGGCTACACCTTC. Encoded protein: CASRVQGINYGYTF.

The J gene is TRBJ1-1, the V gene TRBV5-6; D gene ambiguous. Germline V CDR1 and CDR2: SGHDT, YYEEEE. This CDR3 comprises 13 residues. Trimming cost V 4 bases and J 1 base, with 8 bases left between them. The CDR3 DNA follows: TGTGCCAGCAGCCCGCGACAGAACACTGAAGCTTTCTTT. Residues: CASSPRQNTEAFF.

A few counts support this clone. The rearrangement joins TRBV4-2 to TRBJ1-2, with D perhaps matching TRBD1 (6 bases). Per the germline V gene, CDR1 is LGHNA and CDR2 is YNFKEQ. The CDR3 runs to 16 residues. V was clipped by 4 bases and J by 3 bases, with 18 bases between them. The CDR3: CASSRSRDMRDYGYTF. In nucleotides, the CDR3 is TGTGCCAGCAGCCGCAGCCGGGACATGAGGGACTATGGCTACACCTTC.

The chain employs TRBV2 and TRBJ1-1; D call uncertain. With 6 bases removed from V and 2 bases from J, the gap between germline ends came to 10 bases. CDR3 length equals 13 residues. Germline CDR1 and CDR2: SNHLY and FYNNEI. CDR3 nucleotide sequence: TGTGCCAGCAGCCCCACAGAAAACACTGAAGCTTTCTTT. It is translated as CASSPTENTEAFF.

Only one count was recorded for this clone. The chain recombines TRBV2 with TRBJ1-6; TRBD1 matches 11 bases. The V gene's germline CDR1 is SNHLY and CDR2 FYNNEI. This CDR3 region has 14 residues. V shed 4 bases, J shed 9 bases, and the junction held 2 bases outside the gene matches. The DNA of the CDR3 is TGTGCCAGCAGTGGGGACAGGGGGGGTTCACCCCTCCACTTT. Amino acids: CASSGDRGGSPLHF.

The chain recombines TRBV30 with TRBJ2-1, with D possibly being TRBD1 (6 bases). CDR3 length: 14 residues. Looked up from germline, CDR1 is GTSNPN and CDR2 is SVGIG (reference sequence). The germline V and J ends were trimmed by 2 bases and 5 bases, with 13 bases remaining between them. The CDR3 sequence: CAWSRGNLDNEQFF. The CDR3 DNA follows: TGTGCCTGGAGTAGGGGGAATTTGGACAATGAGCAGTTCTTC.

This chain links TRBV5-1 with TRBJ1-1, with D perhaps TRBD1 (5 bases). CDR1 SGHRS and CDR2 YFSETQ come from the germline V gene. The CDR3 has 15 residues. V lost 4 bases, J lost 1 base, and 14 bases lay in between. The CDR3 sequence: CASSHGDTGNTEAFF. In DNA, the CDR3 is TGCGCCAGCAGCCACGGAGACACAGGGAACACTGAAGCTTTCTTT. The variable domain in full, with the rest retrieved from reference TRBV5-1 and TRBJ1-1, is KAGVTQTPRYLIKTRGQQVTLSCSPISGHRSVSWYQQTPGQGLQFLFEYFSETQRNKGNFPGRFSGRQFSNSRSEMNVSTLELGDSALYLCASSHGDTGNTEAFFGQGTRLTVV.

V usage is TRBV5-1 and J usage is TRBJ1-1; a possible D gene is TRBD1 (5 bases). The CDR3 runs 15 residues. V was pared by 1 base and J by 0 bases, with 10 bases between. CDR1 is SGHRS, CDR2 YFSETQ, per germline. The CDR3 nucleotides read TGCGCCAGCAGCTTGCGATCGGGGGTGAACACTGAAGCTTTCTTT. This translates into CASSLRSGVNTEAFF.

The CDR3 DNA is TGTGCCAGCAGCTTACGTAGTCCCAGCGGAAATAATGAAAAACTGTTTTTT. Encoded protein: CASSLRSPSGNNEKLFF. J is TRBJ1-4 and V is TRBV7-2; no clear D gene. The ends were cut back, 2 bases at V and 4 bases at J, with 17 bases in the middle. There are 17 residues in the CDR3. Per germline, CDR1 SGHTA and CDR2 FQGNSA.

The chain combines TRBV7-2 with TRBJ2-1; TRBD2 matches at 7 bases. The length of the CDR3 is 14 residues. Trimming at V came to 5 bases and at J to 9 bases, leaving 10 bases not matched to a gene. Germline CDR1 reads SGHTA; CDR2 reads FQGNSA. The CDR3 sequence: CASSMDLWEGEQFF. In DNA, the CDR3 is TGTGCCAGCAGCATGGACTTATGGGAGGGTGAGCAGTTCTTC. Supplemented by reference TRBV7-2 and TRBJ2-1, the full variable domain reads GAGVSQSPSNKVTEKGKDVELRCDPISGHTALYWYRQSLGQGLEFLIYFQGNSAPDKSGLPSDRFSAERTGGSVSTLTIQRTQQEDSAVYLCASSMDLWEGEQFFGPGTRLTVL.

The rearrangement uses TRBV4-3 and TRBJ1-5, with a tentative D call TRBD1 (6 bases). Germline values: CDR1 LGHNA, CDR2 YSLEER. V lost 4 bases to trimming and J lost 7 bases, with 14 bases between them. CDR3 length: 14 amino acids. CDR3 bases: TGCGCCAGCAGCCGTTACAGGGTCGGACAGCCCCAGCATTTT. It translates to CASSRYRVGQPQHF.

V gene TRBV5-1 combines with J gene TRBJ1-1; possibly TRBD1 for D (5 bases). Trimming pared 3 bases from V and 1 base from J, leaving 19 bases between. From germline, CDR1 is SGHRS and CDR2 YFSETQ. The CDR3 sequence is 17 residues long. CDR3 DNA sequence: TGCGCCAGCAGCTCCCCTCTCAGAGACAGACGGAACACTGAAGCTTTCTTT. Protein sequence: CASSSPLRDRRNTEAFF.

The genes are TRBV27 and TRBJ1-5; TRBD1 agrees at 9 bases. There are 15 residues in the CDR3. Germline trimming cut 2 bases from V and 7 bases from J; bases unmatched to any gene: 6. From germline, CDR1 is MNHEY and CDR2 SMNVEV (reference sequence). The CDR3 DNA reads TGTGCCAGCAGTTTAACACAGGGGGCGCGGCAGCCCCAGCATTTT. This sequence encodes CASSLTQGARQPQHF.

This chain links TRBV13 with TRBJ2-3, with 10 nucleotides matching TRBD1. Germline CDR1 is PRHDT and CDR2 is FYEKMQ (reference sequence). V trimming: 10 bases; J trimming: 8 bases; junction bases outside the gene matches: 9. CDR3 size: 13 residues. In DNA form, the CDR3 reads TGTGCCAACCGACAGGGGGCGACGGGTACGCAGTATTTT. Translated, it gives CANRQGATGTQYF.

The chain couples TRBV12-5 to TRBJ1-1; maybe TRBD1 (6 bases). Germline V CDR1 and CDR2: LGHNT, FRNRAP. Trimming removed 5 bases at V and 0 bases at J, with 13 bases between. This CDR3 contains 15 residues. The chain's CDR3 is CASGPRGGLNTEAFF. In DNA, the CDR3 is TGTGCTAGTGGTCCTAGGGGGGGGCTGAACACTGAAGCTTTCTTT.

This clone was seen only once. The chain recombines TRBV19 with TRBJ1-5; D is undetermined. Germline loops: CDR1 LNHDA, CDR2 SQIVND (reference sequence). The CDR3 covers 15 residues. V lost 2 bases and J lost 0, with 8 bases in between. Here the CDR3 DNA reads TGTGCCAGTAGTATAACAACACATAGCAATCAGCCCCAGCATTTT. Its translation: CASSITTHSNQPQHF.

The chain carries TRBV2 and TRBJ2-3, with D perhaps matching TRBD2 (6 bases). Germline CDR1 and CDR2: SNHLY and FYNNEI. V was cut by 6 bases and J by 1 base, with 11 bases left in between. The CDR3 is made up of 14 amino acids. For the CDR3, the DNA is TGTGCCAGCAGCACCGGGGAGGGCACAGATACGCAGTATTTT. Protein: CASSTGEGTDTQYF.

The chain recombines TRBV12-5 with TRBJ1-2; 7 bases map to TRBD1. The junction had 7 bases not matched to a gene; V was cut back by 7 bases and J by 2 bases. This CDR3 has 14 residues. The germline gives CDR1 LGHNT, CDR2 FRNRAP. CDR3 region: CASALGQANYGYTF. The CDR3 DNA sequence: TGTGCTAGTGCCCTCGGACAGGCCAACTATGGCTACACCTTC.

The chain is built from TRBV6-2 or TRBV6-3 and TRBJ2-1; D possibly corresponds to TRBD2 (5 bases). The CDR3 consists of 15 residues. Germline lookup yields CDR1 MNHEY and CDR2 SVGEGT. Trimming took 5 bases from V and 0 from J, leaving 11 bases between them. The chain's CDR3 is CASSTPRGSYNEQFF. The DNA for the CDR3 is TGTGCCAGCAGTACCCCCCGGGGCTCCTACAATGAGCAGTTCTTC.